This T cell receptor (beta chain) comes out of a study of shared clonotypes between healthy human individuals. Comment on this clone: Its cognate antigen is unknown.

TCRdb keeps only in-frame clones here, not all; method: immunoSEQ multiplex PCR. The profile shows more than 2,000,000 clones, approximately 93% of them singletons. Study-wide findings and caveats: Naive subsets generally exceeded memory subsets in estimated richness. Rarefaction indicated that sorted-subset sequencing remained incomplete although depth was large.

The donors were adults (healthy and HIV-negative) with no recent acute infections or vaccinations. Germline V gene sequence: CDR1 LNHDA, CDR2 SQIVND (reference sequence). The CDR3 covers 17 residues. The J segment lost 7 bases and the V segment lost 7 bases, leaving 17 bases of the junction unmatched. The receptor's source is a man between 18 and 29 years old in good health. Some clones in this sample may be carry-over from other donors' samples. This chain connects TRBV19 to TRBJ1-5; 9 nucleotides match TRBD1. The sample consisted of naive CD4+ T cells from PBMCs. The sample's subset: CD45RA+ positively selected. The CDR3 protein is CASTGTGNPSWPQPQHF. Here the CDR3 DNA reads TGTGCCAGTACCGGGACAGGGAACCCGTCCTGGCCACAGCCCCAGCATTTT.